This passage covers 23 T cell receptor beta chains from one sample sequenced in a study of identical twins. TCRdb reprocessed the 5' RACE reads via MiXCR and lists one record per CDR3 protein. This sample has 400,000 to 550,000 distinct CDR3 sequences, with roughly an eighth found just once. The same data also contributed to another study, on yellow fever vaccine responses in identical twins.

The specimen sequenced was CD4+ T cells sorted from blood. The receptors here all came from a woman aged 18-29 years in good health.

This chain uses TRBV3-1 with TRBJ2-4; no clear D. This CDR3 comprises 14 residues. V gave up 2 bases and J gave up 3 bases, with 8 bases separating them. Germline lookup yields CDR1 LGHDT and CDR2 YNNKEL (reference sequence). The CDR3 nucleotides are TGTGCCAGCAGCCAATGGGATAGCAAAAACATTCAGTACTTC. It yields the protein CASSQWDSKNIQYF.

V is TRBV4-1 and J is TRBJ1-1; TRBD1 matches 8 bases. This CDR3 is 15 amino acids long. The trim removed 4 bases at V and 1 base at J, leaving 5 bases unmatched. The germline V gene encodes CDR1 MGHRA and CDR2 YSYEKL. The CDR3 reads CASSPRQGTNTEAFF. The DNA for the CDR3 is TGCGCCAGCAGCCCACGACAGGGGACGAACACTGAAGCTTTCTTT.

This clonotype came up many times. This sequence joins TRBV29-1 and TRBJ1-4, with 8 bases aligning to TRBD1. The junction had 3 bases not matched to a gene; V was cut back by 6 bases and J by 3 bases. This CDR3 comprises 13 residues. The germline gives CDR1 SQVTM, CDR2 ANQGSEA. CDR3 in amino acids: CSVTGVPNEKLFF. For the CDR3, the DNA is TGCAGCGTGACAGGGGTCCCTAATGAAAAACTGTTTTTT.

This clonotype was picked up a small number of times. V and J are TRBV5-1 and TRBJ2-5; D gene uncertain. Trimming left V 1 base short and J 6 bases short, with 13 bases between. CDR3 length equals 14 residues. The germline gives CDR1 SGHRS, CDR2 YFSETQ. In DNA form, the CDR3 reads TGCGCCAGCAGCTTGTATGGGCCCGCACAGACCCAGTACTTC. This sequence encodes CASSLYGPAQTQYF.

In this sample, this clonotype turned up a few times. CDR3 nucleotide sequence: TGTGCCAGCAGCTTAAGCCCACTTACCACAGGCAACACCGGGGAGCTGTTTTTT. Protein product: CASSLSPLTTGNTGELFF. The chain is built from TRBV11-1 and TRBJ2-2; tentatively, D is TRBD1 (5 bases). There are 18 residues in the CDR3. The germline CDR1 and CDR2 sequences are SGHAT and FQDESV (reference sequence). Trimming stripped 2 bases from V and 2 bases from J, with 18 bases between. Full variable domain (missing parts from reference TRBV11-1 and TRBJ2-2): EAEVAQSPRYKITEKSQAVAFWCDPISGHATLYWYRQILGQGPELLVQFQDESVVDDSQLPKDRFSAERLKGVDSTLKIQPAELGDSAMYLCASSLSPLTTGNTGELFFGEGSRLTVL.

This clonotype has only a few counts. The chain joins TRBV7-3 to TRBJ2-1; D unresolved. The CDR3 runs 13 residues. CDR1 and CDR2 from the germline V gene are SGHTA and FQGTGA. The V end lost 3 bases, the J end lost 1 base, and 4 bases lay between the germline ends. The CDR3 DNA is TGTGCCAGCAGCTTTGAGTCCTACAATGAGCAGTTCTTC. Amino acids: CASSFESYNEQFF.

Comments on this clonotype: Since the CDR3 does not end with the conserved phenylalanine or tryptophan, this likely comes from a read error. The chain is built from TRBV20-1 and TRBJ2-1, with D perhaps TRBD2 (5 bases). The CDR3 spans 15 residues. V lost 6 bases and J lost 0, with 15 bases in between. CDR1 and CDR2 from the germline V gene are DFQATT and SNEGSKA (reference sequence). CDR3 bases: TGCAGTGCCCACGTTCCGGGGATCTCCTACAATGAGCAGTTCATC. This codes for CSAHVPGISYNEQFI.

This clonotype was recorded at least ten times. V usage is TRBV20-1 and J usage is TRBJ2-3; unclear D gene. CDR1 and CDR2 from the germline V gene are DFQATT and SNEGSKA (reference sequence). The V end lost 5 bases, the J end lost 1 base, and 19 bases lay between the germline ends. This CDR3 has 16 amino acids. In DNA, the CDR3 is TGCAGTGCTTCCCCCGTCCTGTGGGCCCGCACAGATACGCAGTATTTT. It encodes CSASPVLWARTDTQYF.

This clonotype was observed a single time. V gene TRBV19 combines with J gene TRBJ2-1; 14 bases agree with TRBD2. The germline gives CDR1 LNHDA, CDR2 SQIVND (reference sequence). Trimming took 8 bases from V and 7 from J; bases not matched to a gene: 4. This CDR3 has 14 residues. The CDR3 DNA reads TGTGCCAGTGTCGGGACTAGCGGGAGAAATGAGCAGTTCTTC. This encodes CASVGTSGRNEQFF.

In its sample, this clonotype was seen a few times. This chain uses TRBV29-1 with TRBJ2-7; perhaps TRBD2 as D (7 bases). The CDR3 spans 12 residues. With 4 bases removed from V and 8 bases from J, the gap between germline ends came to 15 bases. Looked up from germline, CDR1 is SQVTM and CDR2 is ANQGSEA. This CDR3 reads CSVVREGGKQYF. The CDR3 bases are TGCAGCGTTGTCAGGGAGGGGGGAAAGCAGTACTTC.

This clonotype has only a few counts. V gene TRBV2 combines with J gene TRBJ2-3; the D gene is possibly TRBD2 (6 bases). CDR3 size: 15 residues. Trimming removed 0 bases at V and 3 bases at J, with 10 bases between. In germline, CDR1 is SNHLY, CDR2 FYNNEI. The CDR3 spells CASSEARGRTDTQYF. In DNA form, the CDR3 reads TGTGCCAGCAGTGAAGCTCGGGGGAGAACAGATACGCAGTATTTT.

The V gene is TRBV6-5, the J gene TRBJ2-7, with TRBD2 identical over 7 bases. The V gene end was trimmed by 2 bases and the J gene end by 3 bases; junction bases not matched to a gene: 4. The CDR3 totals 14 residues. The germline CDR1 and CDR2 sequences are MNHEY and SVGAGI. CDR3 DNA: TGTGCCAGCAGTTACCGGGGGGAGAACTACGAGCAGTACTTC. This encodes CASSYRGENYEQYF.

The chain's CDR3 is CASSPRTADNSPLHF. In DNA, the CDR3 is TGTGCCAGCAGCCCCCGGACAGCCGATAATTCACCCCTCCACTTT. The gene calls are TRBV7-8 and TRBJ1-6; D is possibly TRBD1 (6 bases). The CDR3 has 15 amino acids. Trimming removed 5 bases at V and 5 bases at J, with 13 bases between. CDR1 SGHVS and CDR2 FQNEAQ come from the germline V gene. The full variable domain, rest sourced from reference TRBV7-8 and TRBJ1-6, is GAGVSQSPRYKVAKRGQDVALRCDPISGHVSLFWYQQALGQGPEFLTYFQNEAQLDKSGLPSDRFFAERPEGSVSTLKIQRTQQEDSAVYLCASSPRTADNSPLHFGNGTRLTVT.

This clonotype was counted ten times or more. The V call is TRBV10-1, the J call TRBJ2-7; 7 nucleotides match TRBD1. Germline V gene lookup returns CDR1 WNHNN and CDR2 SYGVQD (reference sequence). The CDR3 runs to 13 residues. The trim removed 5 bases at V and 9 bases at J, leaving 10 bases unmatched. The CDR3 here is CASSTTNRGPQYF. CDR3 DNA: TGCGCCAGCAGTACAACCAACAGGGGACCGCAGTACTTC.

There are a few counts of this clonotype. This sequence joins TRBV20-1 and TRBJ2-1, with a possible D match to TRBD1 (6 bases). The germline CDR1 and CDR2 sequences are DFQATT and SNEGSKA (reference sequence). V shed 6 bases and J shed 8 bases, with 20 bases lying between them. The CDR3 is 14 residues long. In DNA, the CDR3 is TGCAGTGCCCTGGGGGCCCGGTCTCGCGATGAGCAGTTCTTC. Translated: CSALGARSRDEQFF.

The chain uses TRBV4-3 and TRBJ2-2, with 7 bases identical to TRBD2. CDR3 size: 14 residues. Germline values: CDR1 LGHNA, CDR2 YSLEER. Unmatched junction bases numbered 5, after V lost 9 bases and J lost 1 base. The CDR3 loop is CASRQRENTGELFF. DNA for the CDR3: TGCGCCAGTCGCCAGCGGGAGAACACCGGGGAGCTGTTTTTT.

This clonotype has a handful of counts. The chain combines TRBV9 with TRBJ2-1, with D maybe TRBD2 (6 bases). CDR3 length: 14 residues. Germline lookup yields CDR1 SGDLS and CDR2 YYNGEE. The V end lost 2 bases, the J end lost 10 bases, and 16 bases lay between the germline ends. CDR3 sequence reads: CASSVGGYGGEQFF. CDR3 sequence (DNA): TGTGCCAGCAGCGTGGGGGGATATGGGGGGGAGCAGTTCTTC.

This clonotype was observed a few times. The genes are TRBV4-1 and TRBJ2-7; 13 positions match TRBD2. The CDR3 length is 15 residues. Germline V CDR1 and CDR2: MGHRA, YSYEKL. The junction had 2 bases not matched to a gene; V was cut back by 3 bases and J by 3 bases. CDR3 sequence reads: CASSQTSGRNYEQYF. The CDR3, as DNA: TGCGCCAGCAGCCAGACTAGCGGGAGGAACTACGAGCAGTACTTC.

The sample holds a few counts of this clonotype. One end of the junction does not line up with germline, which may come from a read error. This chain links TRBV20-1 with TRBJ2-1, with 10 bases aligning to TRBD2. Per the germline V gene, CDR1 is DFQATT and CDR2 is SNEGSKA (reference sequence). The CDR3 sequence is 13 residues long. CDR3 amino acids: CSARGGSGGPQHF. DNA for the CDR3: TGCAGTGCTAGGGGGGGTAGCGGGGGGCCCCAGCATTTC.

The rearrangement links TRBV3-1 to TRBJ1-3, with D possibly matching TRBD1 (6 bases). V dropped 7 bases and J dropped 5 bases, with 12 bases sitting between them. CDR1 LGHDT and CDR2 YNNKEL come from the germline V gene (reference sequence). The CDR3 runs to 13 residues. This chain's CDR3 is CASNHGGRNTIYF. CDR3 sequence (DNA): TGTGCCAGCAACCACGGGGGCAGAAACACCATATATTTT.

This clonotype was seen only a few times. V and J are TRBV20-1 and TRBJ2-5; no firm D call. The CDR3 spans 12 residues. The ends were cut back, 2 bases at V and 2 bases at J, with 6 bases in the middle. Germline-derived CDR1 and CDR2 are DFQATT and SNEGSKA (reference sequence). The DNA of the CDR3 is TGCAGTGCTAGACAGACACAAGAGACCCAGTACTTC. This sequence encodes CSARQTQETQYF.

The chain links TRBV20-1 to TRBJ1-6, with unresolved D. In germline, CDR1 is DFQATT, CDR2 SNEGSKA (reference sequence). Trimming left V 3 bases short and J 7 bases short, with 10 bases between. CDR3 length equals 13 residues. CDR3 amino acids: CSARDTANSPLHF. The CDR3 bases are TGCAGTGCTAGGGATACGGCGAATTCACCCCTCCACTTT.

The rearrangement joins TRBV2 to TRBJ2-2; 9 bases are shared with TRBD1. CDR1 is SNHLY and CDR2 is FYNNEI in the germline V gene. The CDR3 runs to 14 residues. With V trimmed by 9 bases and J by 6 bases, 8 bases remained unmatched. CDR3 DNA sequence: TGTGCCAGTCACCGGGACAGGGTCTCCGGGGAGCTGTTTTTT. Translated, it gives CASHRDRVSGELFF. Complete variable domain (other parts from reference TRBV2 and TRBJ2-2): EPEVTQTPSHQVTQMGQEVILRCVPISNHLYFYWYRQILGQKVEFLVSFYNNEISEKSEIFDDQFSVERPDGSNFTLKIRSTKLEDSAMYFCASHRDRVSGELFFGEGSRLTVL.